These 19 T cell receptor beta chains were sequenced from one sample in a study of identical twins. TCRdb reanalysed the 5' RACE reads using MiXCR and keeps one entry per CDR3 protein. The sample shows 500,000 or so distinct CDR3 sequences, 11% to 15% of them seen only once. These data were also filed under a second study, of yellow fever vaccine responses in identical twins.

Sequencing was done on a sample of CD4+ T cells sorted from blood. The source of these receptors is a woman aged 18-29 years in good health.

This clonotype showed up just a few times. The J gene is TRBJ2-7, the V gene TRBV29-1; TRBD1 matches 12 bases. Germline V gene sequence: CDR1 SQVTM, CDR2 ANQGSEA. Trimming at V came to 7 bases and at J to 2 bases, leaving 3 bases not matched to a gene. This CDR3 contains 13 residues. The CDR3 region has the DNA TGCAGCGCCGGGACAGGGGGCCCCTACGAGCAGTACTTC. This gives the protein CSAGTGGPYEQYF.

This clonotype was detected many times. The V call is TRBV27, the J call TRBJ2-1, with TRBD2 as a possible D gene (7 bases). Trimming pared 11 bases from V and 1 base from J, leaving 15 bases between. This CDR3 has 14 residues. Germline loops: CDR1 MNHEY, CDR2 SMNVEV (reference sequence). The chain's CDR3 is CASSRGASYNEQFF. The CDR3 nucleotides read TGTGCCTCGTCTCGGGGGGCGTCCTACAATGAGCAGTTCTTC.

At least ten counts were recorded for this clonotype. The genes are TRBV12-3 or TRBV12-4 and TRBJ1-5; D is unresolved. The CDR3 spans 16 residues. Deletions cut 2 bases from V and 4 bases from J, with 15 bases between. The DNA of the CDR3 is TGTGCCAGCAGTTTATTCGGGCCTACGGGTAATCAGCCCCAGCATTTT. It translates to CASSLFGPTGNQPQHF.

The CDR3 loop is CASSLQPEGTNGYTF. The CDR3 coding sequence is TGTGCCAGCAGTTTGCAACCGGAGGGAACGAATGGCTACACCTTC. The rearrangement links TRBV12-3 or TRBV12-4 to TRBJ1-2; D ambiguous. This CDR3 is built from 15 residues. V dropped 3 bases and J dropped 6 bases, with 17 bases sitting between them.

This clonotype was picked up a small number of times. The chain has TRBV28 and TRBJ2-3; D is possibly TRBD2 (5 bases). Per the germline V gene, CDR1 is MDHEN and CDR2 is SYDVKM. The V end was cut by 2 bases, the J end by 5 bases, with 17 bases between. The length of the CDR3 is 16 residues. The CDR3 DNA reads as TGTGCCAGCAGTTTACCCCAACCGGGGTTAAGAGATACGCAGTATTTT. Residues: CASSLPQPGLRDTQYF.

The chain employs TRBV12-3 or TRBV12-4 and TRBJ2-4; possibly TRBD1 or TRBD2 for D (6 bases each). Trimming removed 8 bases at V and 4 bases at J, with 9 bases between. CDR3 length: 12 residues. The chain's CDR3 is CASGGRKNIQYF. DNA of the CDR3: TGTGCCAGCGGGGGGCGGAAAAACATTCAGTACTTC.

The J gene is TRBJ2-3, the V gene TRBV5-1; 8 bases map to TRBD1. There are 13 residues in the CDR3. Trimming cost V 4 bases and J 6 bases; bases outside gene matches: 4. Germline CDR1 SGHRS, CDR2 YFSETQ. CDR3: CASSPNRGDTQYF. In DNA form, the CDR3 reads TGCGCCAGCAGCCCAAACAGGGGGGATACGCAGTATTTT.

This clonotype was observed a single time. This rearrangement joins TRBV19 to TRBJ2-1; D is unclear. The ends were cut back, 4 bases at V and 9 bases at J, with 10 bases in the middle. The germline gives CDR1 LNHDA, CDR2 SQIVND (reference sequence). The CDR3 loop spans 12 amino acids. CDR3 DNA: TGTGCCAGTAGTACCTTCGGAGTTGAGCAGTTCTTC. This gives the protein CASSTFGVEQFF.

This clonotype was seen a handful of times. J is TRBJ2-3 and V is TRBV4-2, with 12 bases identical to TRBD2. The V and J ends lost 5 bases and 4 bases, in that order; junction bases with no gene match: 7. There are 16 residues in the CDR3. CDR1 is LGHNA, CDR2 YNFKEQ, per germline. Here the CDR3 reads CASSDLLAGGPDTQYF. CDR3 DNA: TGTGCCAGCAGCGATCTTCTAGCGGGAGGGCCAGATACGCAGTATTTT.

The chain uses TRBV6-1 and TRBJ2-2; perhaps TRBD2 as D (5 bases). With 6 bases removed from V and 2 bases from J, the gap between germline ends came to 16 bases. The CDR3 totals 16 residues. Germline lookup yields CDR1 MNHNS and CDR2 SASEGT. CDR3: CASSPIAGRNTGELFF. In DNA form, the CDR3 reads TGTGCCAGCAGCCCCATCGCGGGCCGAAACACCGGGGAGCTGTTTTTT.

This clonotype was counted only a few times. This chain links TRBV6-2 or TRBV6-3 with TRBJ2-5; D possibly uses TRBD1 or TRBD2 (5 bases each). Per the germline V gene, CDR1 is MNHEY and CDR2 is SVGEGT. The ends were cut back, 5 bases at V and 5 bases at J, with 12 bases in the middle. This CDR3 is built from 13 residues. The chain's CDR3 is CASSEGLGETQYF. In DNA form, the CDR3 reads TGTGCCAGCAGTGAGGGGTTAGGCGAGACCCAGTACTTC.

The sample holds a few counts of this clonotype. This sequence joins TRBV6-5 and TRBJ1-2; D not certain. V lost 2 bases, J lost 2 bases, and 6 bases lay in between. Germline V gives CDR1 MNHEY, CDR2 SVGAGI. This CDR3 comprises 13 residues. This CDR3 reads CASSYRQNYGYTF. As DNA, the CDR3 is TGTGCCAGCAGTTACAGACAAAACTATGGCTACACCTTC.

This clonotype was observed a few times. The chain employs TRBV4-3 and TRBJ2-5, with D tentatively TRBD1 (5 bases). Germline assignment: CDR1 LGHNA and CDR2 YSLEER. The CDR3 runs 13 residues. V lost 3 bases and J lost 3, with 8 bases in between. The CDR3 protein is CASSQDTKETQYF. CDR3 DNA: TGCGCCAGCAGCCAGGACACCAAAGAGACCCAGTACTTC.

The gene calls are TRBV11-2 and TRBJ2-7, with TRBD2 matching 8 bases. Germline V lookup: CDR1 SGHAT, CDR2 FQNNGV. The CDR3 length is 16 residues. With V trimmed by 3 bases and J by 4 bases, 11 bases remained unmatched. DNA of the CDR3: TGTGCCAGCAGCTTCCCCCCAGCGGGGGTGACTTACGAGCAGTACTTC. Protein: CASSFPPAGVTYEQYF.

This clonotype appeared a few times. The V gene is TRBV20-1, the J gene TRBJ2-5, with TRBD1 as a possible D gene (5 bases). CDR3 length equals 13 residues. The germline V and J ends were trimmed by 6 bases and 1 base, with 12 bases remaining between them. Per the germline V gene, CDR1 is DFQATT and CDR2 is SNEGSKA (reference sequence). The CDR3 nucleotides are TGCAGTGCCCCCGACAGTTTCCAAGAGACCCAGTACTTC. This gives the protein CSAPDSFQETQYF.

In this sample, this clonotype turned up many times. V usage is TRBV28 and J usage is TRBJ1-4; unclear D gene. V lost 3 bases and J 12 bases, leaving 8 bases between the germline ends. The germline V gene encodes CDR1 MDHEN and CDR2 SYDVKM. The CDR3 sequence is 11 residues long. The DNA for the CDR3 is TGTGCCAGCAGTTTTGACGTCCAACTGTTTTTT. Its translation is CASSFDVQLFF.

This clonotype was seen only a few times. The V gene is TRBV7-6, the J gene TRBJ2-1; 8 bases are shared with TRBD1. The CDR3 contains 17 residues. The V and J ends lost 1 base and 4 bases, in that order; junction bases with no gene match: 9. Germline CDR1 is SGHVS and CDR2 is FNYEAQ. CDR3 loop: CASSLVARTGYYNEQFF. CDR3 nucleotides: TGTGCCAGCAGCTTAGTTGCGCGGACAGGGTATTACAATGAGCAGTTCTTC.

This clonotype came up many times. The chain carries TRBV29-1 and TRBJ2-7; perhaps TRBD1 as D (6 bases). V was cut by 7 bases and J by 3 bases, with 16 bases left in between. The CDR3 sequence is 13 residues long. Germline lookup yields CDR1 SQVTM and CDR2 ANQGSEA. CDR3 coding DNA: TGCAGCGCAGGACAGTCCTTAATCTACGAGCAGTACTTC. Its translation is CSAGQSLIYEQYF.

The chain employs TRBV12-3 or TRBV12-4 and TRBJ2-5; D gene unclear. Trimming cost V 4 bases and J 5 bases, with 5 bases left between them. This CDR3 comprises 11 residues. The CDR3 nucleotides read TGTGCCAGCAGTTGGGCGGAGACCCAGTACTTC. As protein: CASSWAETQYF.